Shown below are 8 T cell receptor beta chains from a single sample sequenced in a study of blood T cell repertoires in COVID-19. Profiled with immunoSEQ multiplex PCR; TCRdb holds only in-frame clones, not every one. This sample has about 270,000 clones; about 91% occur once, and the top ten carry 2.5% to 3%. Source material: PBMCs or T cells enriched from blood (not recorded which). These receptors were taken from a man aged 40-55 years who had been exposed to COVID-19.

This rearrangement joins TRBV25-1 to TRBJ1-1; D remains ambiguous. The V gene lost 2 bases and the J gene lost 5 bases, with 15 bases spanning the gap. Germline CDR1 reads MGHDK; CDR2 reads SYGVNS. The CDR3 length is 15 residues. CDR3 amino acids: CASSEDQPGRTEAFF. The CDR3 nucleotides read TGTGCCAGCAGTGAAGATCAACCGGGGAGGACTGAAGCTTTCTTT.

The chain joins TRBV21-1 to TRBJ1-1; TRBD1, the D gene given by the table, was not confirmed from the DNA. TRBV21-1 is classified as a pseudogene. CDR3 length equals 11 residues. Written as DNA, the CDR3 is TGTGCCAGCAGCGACAGGGTCGACGCTTTCTTT. It translates to CASSDRVDAFF.

The J gene is TRBJ2-7, the V gene TRBV27; possibly TRBD2 for D (6 bases). V was clipped by 6 bases and J by 3 bases, with 15 bases between them. Germline V gene data show CDR1 as MNHEY and CDR2 as SMNVEV (reference sequence). This CDR3 is built from 14 residues. Here the CDR3 DNA reads TGTGCCAGCAGCGAAGATGGGGGGATCTACGAGCAGTACTTC. It translates to CASSEDGGIYEQYF.

This chain links TRBV6-6 with TRBJ1-5; 10 bases line up with TRBD1. Germline assignment: CDR1 MNHNY and CDR2 SVGAGI (reference sequence). V gave up 10 bases and J gave up 7 bases; unmatched junction bases: 13. There are 15 residues in the CDR3. The CDR3 sequence is CATLPSRDRGQPQHF. CDR3 sequence (DNA): TGTGCCACCTTACCTTCCCGGGACAGGGGACAGCCCCAGCATTTT.

With regard to this clone: Other DNA sequences in the same sample also yield this CDR3. The genes are TRBV27 and TRBJ1-2; D remains unclear. This CDR3 has 13 amino acids. V lost 2 bases to trimming and J lost 5 bases, with 9 bases between them. The germline V gene encodes CDR1 MNHEY and CDR2 SMNVEV (reference sequence). The CDR3 sequence is CASSLNSLYGYTF. The CDR3 nucleotides are TGTGCCAGCAGTTTAAACAGCTTATATGGCTACACCTTC.

The CDR3 DNA sequence: TGTGCCAGCAGCTTACCCCGGACAGGGCTATATAACTATGGCTACACCTTC. Translation gives CASSLPRTGLYNYGYTF. The chain employs TRBV11-3 and TRBJ1-2; 8 bases agree with TRBD1. This CDR3 comprises 17 residues. J was trimmed by 1 base and V by 2 bases; bases with no gene match: 9. Germline CDR1 is SGHNT and CDR2 is YENEEA. The variable domain in full, completed from reference TRBV11-3 and TRBJ1-2, reads EAGVVQSPRYKIIEKKQPVAFWCNPISGHNTLYWYLQNLGQGPELLIRYENEEAVDDSQLPKDRFSAERLKGVDSTLKIQPAELGDSAVYLCASSLPRTGLYNYGYTFGSGTRLTVV.

The rearrangement joins TRBV18 to TRBJ2-7; 8 nucleotides agree with TRBD1. The CDR3 runs 12 residues. Germline V gene sequence: CDR1 KGHSH, CDR2 LQKENI. V shed 4 bases, J shed 11 bases, and the junction held 7 bases outside the gene matches. This CDR3 reads CASSRDRGGEYF. Written as DNA, the CDR3 is TGTGCCAGCTCACGAGACAGGGGCGGAGAGTACTTC.

The CDR3 region has the DNA TGTGCCAGCTCGTCAACCGGGACAGGGGAAGCTTTCTTT. It is translated as CASSSTGTGEAFF. The chain has TRBV5-4 and TRBJ1-1, with 9 bases fitting TRBD1. The CDR3 totals 13 residues. J gave up 8 bases and V 7 bases, and 9 bases lay outside the gene matches. Germline CDR1 and CDR2: SGHNT and YYREEE (reference sequence).